These 4 T cell receptor beta chains share one sample of origin, sequenced in a study of blood T cells in healthy people across ages. It was with a sample-barcoded 5' primer and a J-beta primer mix that a second PCR of about 6 to 11 cycles was run. TCRdb re-derived calls from the 5' RACE reads in MiXCR, one entry per CDR3 protein. The sample lists about 1.4 million distinct CDR3 sequences; approximately 59% were seen once. The sequenced sample consisted of blood. These receptor sequences come from a man aged 18 to 30 in good health.

V is TRBV20-1 and J is TRBJ2-7, with a tentative D call TRBD2 (6 bases). The CDR3 is 11 amino acids. The germline V gene has CDR1 DFQATT and CDR2 SNEGSKA (reference sequence). V was shortened by 5 bases and J by 5 bases, with 10 bases between the two germline ends. CDR3 in DNA: TGCAGTGCTGGTTCGGGGGACGAGCAGTACTTC. Translating gives CSAGSGDEQYF.

This clonotype was observed a few times. The chain is built from TRBV7-6 and TRBJ1-1; the match to TRBD1 covers 10 bases. With 4 bases clipped from V and 7 bases from J, the junction kept 6 bases outside the gene matches. The CDR3 has 14 amino acids. CDR1 is SGHVS and CDR2 is FNYEAQ in the germline V gene. Here the CDR3 DNA reads TGTGCCAGCAGCTCTACGGGACAGGGGAATGAAGCTTTCTTT. Translating gives CASSSTGQGNEAFF.

This chain links TRBV6-5 with TRBJ2-7; 8 positions agree with TRBD2. The CDR3 is 12 amino acids. The V and J ends lost 8 bases and 3 bases, in that order; junction bases with no gene match: 3. Germline V gene data show CDR1 as MNHEY and CDR2 as SVGAGI. The CDR3 sequence is CASHTSGYEQYF. The CDR3 region has the DNA TGTGCCAGCCATACTAGCGGCTACGAGCAGTACTTC.

The J gene is TRBJ2-7, the V gene TRBV6-5, with 11 bases aligning to TRBD2. The J call may be mistaken, given a closer DNA end match to TRBJ2-5. The CDR3 totals 17 residues. Germline assignment: CDR1 MNHEY and CDR2 SVGAGI. This chain's CDR3 is CASSYFSIAGGGETQYF. The CDR3 nucleotides read TGTGCCAGCAGTTACTTCTCTATAGCGGGAGGGGGGGAGACCCAGTACTTC.